These 27 T cell receptor beta chains were sequenced from one sample in a study of blood T cell repertoires in COVID-19. Assay: immunoSEQ multiplex PCR; the TCRdb copy retains only in-frame clones and omits some. The table records about 150,000 clones, 76% of them present only once. Sequencing used peripheral blood. These receptors were collected from a man in his sixties with acute or convalescent COVID-19.

The CDR3 DNA is TGTGCCAGCAGCCCTCAGGGAGGCTCCTATAATTCACCCCTCCACTTT. Translation gives CASSPQGGSYNSPLHF. The chain couples TRBV4-2 to TRBJ1-6, with D maybe TRBD1 (5 bases). V was clipped by 4 bases and J by 0 bases, with 10 bases between them. Germline lookup yields CDR1 LGHNA and CDR2 YNFKEQ. The CDR3 consists of 16 residues.

CDR3 region: CASRAPGLAGPSYEQYF. CDR3 DNA: TGTGCCAGCCGGGCCCCGGGACTAGCGGGACCGTCCTACGAGCAGTACTTC. The rearrangement links TRBV18 to TRBJ2-7; 13 nucleotides match TRBD2. J gave up 1 base and V 8 bases, and 11 bases lay outside the gene matches. The CDR3 runs 17 residues. The germline gives CDR1 KGHSH, CDR2 LQKENI.

This chain joins TRBV3-1 (or the pseudogene TRBV3-2) and TRBJ1-1; 10 bases align to TRBD1. Germline assignment: CDR1 LGHDT and CDR2 YNNKEL (reference sequence). This CDR3 comprises 17 residues. V dropped 3 bases and J dropped 1; count of bases not matched to a gene: 8. CDR3 sequence (DNA): TGTGCCAGCAGCCAGAGCCCGAGGACAGGGGGGAACACTGAAGCTTTCTTT. It is translated as CASSQSPRTGGNTEAFF.

CDR3 residues: CASSPGQGTYNEQFF. CDR3 DNA: TGTGCCAGCTCACCAGGACAGGGCACTTACAATGAGCAGTTCTTC. The chain combines TRBV18 with TRBJ2-1; 8 nucleotides line up with TRBD1. This CDR3 is built from 15 residues. J was trimmed by 4 bases and V by 2 bases; bases with no gene match: 4. The germline CDR1 and CDR2 sequences are KGHSH and LQKENI.

DNA for the CDR3: TGTGCCAGCAGCCCACCCGGGACTGGAAACACCATATATTTT. It translates to CASSPPGTGNTIYF. The chain has TRBV7-9 and TRBJ1-3, with no clear D. Germline loops: CDR1 SEHNR, CDR2 FQNEAQ (reference sequence). The CDR3 consists of 14 residues. V was shortened by 5 bases and J by 2 bases, with 10 bases between the two germline ends.

This clone was seen once. V is TRBV3-1 (or the pseudogene TRBV3-2) and J is TRBJ2-3; 11 bases fit TRBD2. CDR3 length: 15 amino acids. V trimming: 3 bases; J trimming: 4 bases; junction bases outside the gene matches: 3. The germline gives CDR1 LGHDT, CDR2 YNNKEL (reference sequence). CDR3 region: CASSHGLAGSDTQYF. The CDR3 DNA reads TGTGCCAGCAGCCACGGACTAGCGGGTTCAGATACGCAGTATTTT.

The CDR3 is CASSPQGNTEAFF. CDR3 coding DNA: TGTGCCAGCAGCCCACAGGGGAACACTGAAGCTTTCTTT. V gene TRBV5-5 combines with J gene TRBJ1-1, with D possibly TRBD1 on 6 matching bases. The ends were cut back, 4 bases at V and 1 base at J, with 8 bases in the middle. This CDR3 is 13 amino acids long. Germline CDR1 reads SGHKS; CDR2 reads YYEKEE (reference sequence).

The chain links TRBV2 to TRBJ2-1; TRBD2 agrees at 8 bases. With V trimmed by 4 bases and J by 0 bases, 11 bases remained unmatched. CDR3 length equals 18 residues. The germline V gene has CDR1 SNHLY and CDR2 FYNNEI. CDR3 nucleotide sequence: TGTGCCAGCAGTGGATCTAGCGGGCTACTTAGCTCCTACAATGAGCAGTTCTTC. Amino acid sequence: CASSGSSGLLSSYNEQFF.

This chain links TRBV19 with TRBJ2-3, with D possibly matching TRBD1 (6 bases). Germline CDR1 and CDR2: LNHDA and SQIVND (reference sequence). The V end lost 4 bases, the J end lost 1 base, and 27 bases lay between the germline ends. The CDR3 loop spans 20 amino acids. DNA of the CDR3: TGTGCCAGTAGTAACTGGGACACCGGCTATTCACAGGGCGGCACAGATACGCAGTATTTT. Residues: CASSNWDTGYSQGGTDTQYF. Together with reference TRBV19 and TRBJ2-3, the CDR3 gives the full variable domain: DGGITQSPKYLFRKEGQNVTLSCEQNLNHDAMYWYRQDPGQGLRLIYYSQIVNDFQKGDIAEGYSVSREKKESFPLTVTSAQKNPTAFYLCASSNWDTGYSQGGTDTQYFGPGTRLTVL.

This clone has just one count. V gene TRBV5-4 combines with J gene TRBJ2-1; 7 bases match TRBD2. This CDR3 is built from 15 residues. The germline V gene encodes CDR1 SGHNT and CDR2 YYREEE (reference sequence). The V gene end was trimmed by 4 bases and the J gene end by 2 bases; junction bases not matched to a gene: 6. In DNA form, the CDR3 reads TGTGCCAGCAGCGTCCAGAGCGGGGCCTACAATGAGCAGTTCTTC. It encodes CASSVQSGAYNEQFF.

This clone was seen ten or more times. The J gene is TRBJ1-5, the V gene TRBV28, with a tentative D call TRBD1 (5 bases). The CDR3 extends over 15 amino acids. V lost 6 bases and J 1 base, leaving 13 bases between the germline ends. Germline CDR1 MDHEN, CDR2 SYDVKM. The CDR3 sequence is CASSPQGESNQPQHF. CDR3 nucleotides: TGTGCCAGCAGCCCGCAGGGTGAAAGCAATCAGCCCCAGCATTTT.

The V gene is TRBV19, the J gene TRBJ1-6; 7 bases align to TRBD1. This CDR3 region has 15 residues. V shed 7 bases and J 10 bases; nucleotides not matched to a gene: 13. Per germline, CDR1 LNHDA and CDR2 SQIVND (reference sequence). The CDR3 spells CASKGEGTVNSPLHF. In DNA form, the CDR3 reads TGTGCCAGTAAGGGGGAAGGGACAGTAAACTCACCCCTCCACTTT.

This clone was counted ten times or more. This chain joins TRBV2 and TRBJ2-7; D possibly corresponds to TRBD1 (5 bases). Germline V CDR1 and CDR2: SNHLY, FYNNEI. Deletions cut 7 bases from V and 0 bases from J, with 13 bases between. This CDR3 spans 14 amino acids. The CDR3 bases are TGTGCCAGCAACGAACAGGCTAGCTCCTACGAGCAGTACTTC. Translation: CASNEQASSYEQYF.

V usage is TRBV27 and J usage is TRBJ1-6; a weak D match, TRBD1 (5 bases). This CDR3 has 14 amino acids. Germline values: CDR1 MNHEY, CDR2 SMNVEV (reference sequence). V shed 1 base and J shed 10 bases, with 11 bases lying between them. DNA of the CDR3: TGTGCCAGCAGTTTATATTGGGGGGGGTCACCCCTCCACTTT. This translates into CASSLYWGGSPLHF.

The genes are TRBV4-1 and TRBJ2-7, with D uncertain. This CDR3 is 14 amino acids long. Per germline, CDR1 MGHRA and CDR2 YSYEKL. The V end was cut by 1 base, the J end by 7 bases, with 14 bases between. The CDR3 DNA reads TGCGCCAGCAGCCAAGTGAGCCGGCCGGGTGAGCAGTACTTC. It specifies CASSQVSRPGEQYF.

V is TRBV7-2 and J is TRBJ1-1; D possibly corresponds to TRBD1 (5 bases). Trimming took off 1 base at V and 9 bases at J, with 12 bases between the two ends. The CDR3 has 13 amino acids. Germline V CDR1 and CDR2: SGHTA, FQGNSA. The CDR3, as DNA: TGTGCCAGCAGCTTAGAGGCGGGGCGAAAAGCTTTCTTT. This sequence encodes CASSLEAGRKAFF.

This chain uses TRBV7-3 with TRBJ2-1; TRBD2 matches at 7 bases. The length of the CDR3 is 16 residues. The V gene end was trimmed by 5 bases and the J gene end by 4 bases; junction bases not matched to a gene: 11. CDR1 is SGHTA and CDR2 is FQGTGA in the germline V gene. This chain's CDR3 is CASSPEPSGGYNEQFF. The DNA for the CDR3 is TGTGCCAGCAGCCCCGAACCTAGCGGAGGTTACAATGAGCAGTTCTTC. Full variable domain (missing parts from reference TRBV7-3 and TRBJ2-1): GAGVSQTPSNKVTEKGKYVELRCDPISGHTALYWYRQSLGQGPEFLIYFQGTGAADDSGLPNDRFFAVRPEGSVSTLKIQRTERGDSAVYLCASSPEPSGGYNEQFFGPGTRLTVL.

In the case of this clone: The junction shows a germline mismatch at one end, possibly a read error. J is TRBJ1-5 and V is TRBV7-9; tentative D call: TRBD1 (5 bases). Germline CDR1 is SEHNR and CDR2 is FQNEAQ (reference sequence). The CDR3 extends over 12 amino acids. CDR3 nucleotide sequence: TGTGCCAGCAGCTTAGCGGGGCGTGATCCGGATTTT. Amino acid sequence: CASSLAGRDPDF.

The rearrangement links TRBV7-3 to TRBJ2-5, with D possibly matching TRBD1 (6 bases). Per the germline V gene, CDR1 is SGHTA and CDR2 is FQGTGA. Trimming removed 5 bases at V and 7 bases at J, with 17 bases between. The CDR3 is 14 amino acids. DNA for the CDR3: TGTGCCAGCAGCCCAAGACAGGTCGCCGGGACCCAGTACTTC. This gives the protein CASSPRQVAGTQYF.

The rearrangement uses TRBV5-1 and TRBJ2-5; D is undetermined. V shed 0 bases and J shed 5 bases, with 14 bases lying between them. The CDR3 loop spans 15 amino acids. Germline assignment: CDR1 SGHRS and CDR2 YFSETQ. DNA of the CDR3: TGCGCCAGCAGCTTGGCTCCAGCGCCGGAGGAGACCCAGTACTTC. Translating gives CASSLAPAPEETQYF. Complete variable domain (other parts from reference TRBV5-1 and TRBJ2-5): KAGVTQTPRYLIKTRGQQVTLSCSPISGHRSVSWYQQTPGQGLQFLFEYFSETQRNKGNFPGRFSGRQFSNSRSEMNVSTLELGDSALYLCASSLAPAPEETQYFGPGTRLLVL.

This clone turned up a few times. The chain links TRBV5-1 to TRBJ2-1; 13 bases align to TRBD2. Per the germline V gene, CDR1 is SGHRS and CDR2 is YFSETQ. After removal of 3 bases from V and 8 bases from J, the junction contained 8 bases not matched to a gene. This CDR3 contains 16 residues. The CDR3 sequence is CASSWTSGSMGDEQFF. The DNA for the CDR3 is TGCGCCAGCAGCTGGACTAGCGGGAGTATGGGTGATGAGCAGTTCTTC.

The chain employs TRBV5-6 and TRBJ1-6, with D possibly matching TRBD1 (6 bases). Per the germline V gene, CDR1 is SGHDT and CDR2 is YYEEEE. V was clipped by 4 bases and J by 6 bases, with 14 bases between them. This CDR3 has 15 residues. This CDR3 is CASSPTGTSNSPLHF. The CDR3 DNA follows: TGTGCCAGCAGCCCAACCGGGACATCTAATTCACCCCTCCACTTT.

The chain has TRBV9 and TRBJ2-1, with TRBD1 identical over 8 bases. V shed 0 bases, J shed 5 bases, and the junction held 4 bases outside the gene matches. Germline assignment: CDR1 SGDLS and CDR2 YYNGEE. This CDR3 spans 15 amino acids. CDR3 sequence: CASSVDQGAHNEQFF. In nucleotides, the CDR3 is TGTGCCAGCAGCGTAGACCAGGGGGCACACAATGAGCAGTTCTTC.

The J gene is TRBJ2-1, the V gene TRBV5-1; 10 nucleotides line up with TRBD2. CDR3 length equals 19 residues. Germline lookup yields CDR1 SGHRS and CDR2 YFSETQ. V lost 4 bases, J lost 5 bases, and 18 bases stayed unmatched. The CDR3 protein is CASSPGSPSGSPPNNEQFF. CDR3 nucleotides: TGCGCCAGCAGCCCTGGTTCGCCTAGCGGGAGCCCCCCGAACAATGAGCAGTTCTTC.

The rearrangement uses TRBV28 and TRBJ1-2; D might be TRBD1 (5 bases). Germline V gives CDR1 MDHEN, CDR2 SYDVKM. The CDR3 sequence is 15 residues long. V lost 6 bases and J 0 bases, leaving 14 bases between the germline ends. The CDR3 loop is CASRSPWGSNYGYTF. In nucleotides, the CDR3 is TGTGCCAGCAGGTCCCCGTGGGGCTCTAACTATGGCTACACCTTC.

The chain carries TRBV27 and TRBJ1-5; D call uncertain. CDR1 and CDR2 (germline): MNHEY, SMNVEV (reference sequence). The CDR3 contains 12 residues. With 6 bases removed from V and 8 bases from J, the gap between germline ends came to 11 bases. The chain's CDR3 is CASRWELKPQHF. In nucleotides, the CDR3 is TGTGCCAGCAGGTGGGAGTTGAAGCCCCAGCATTTT.

The chain joins TRBV28 to TRBJ2-7; maybe TRBD1 (6 bases). The CDR3 extends over 15 amino acids. Germline lookup yields CDR1 MDHEN and CDR2 SYDVKM. V was trimmed by 5 bases and J by 0 bases, leaving 14 bases between them. In DNA form, the CDR3 reads TGTGCCAGCAGTACTGGGGGCTCTACCTCCTACGAGCAGTACTTC. This gives the protein CASSTGGSTSYEQYF.